Shown below are 17 T cell receptor beta chains from a single sample sequenced in a study of identical twins. TCRdb re-derived calls from the 5' RACE reads in MiXCR, one entry per CDR3 protein. Of 450,000 or so distinct CDR3 sequences listed, approximately 15% are singletons. The sample was also linked to a second study, of yellow fever vaccine responses in identical twins.

Specimen: CD4+ T cells sorted from blood. These receptors all stem from a young woman in good health.

The sample holds a few counts of this clonotype. The V and J genes are TRBV5-4 and TRBJ2-5; no firm D call. V was cut by 4 bases and J by 5 bases, with 21 bases left in between. Germline CDR1 and CDR2: SGHNT and YYREEE (reference sequence). The length of the CDR3 is 16 residues. In nucleotides, the CDR3 is TGTGCCAGCAGCCCGGAACTGAGGACGGCCGGGGAGACCCAGTACTTC. Its protein product is CASSPELRTAGETQYF.

This clonotype was observed a handful of times. The chain employs TRBV10-3 and TRBJ2-2; the match to TRBD2 covers 12 bases. J lost 8 bases, V lost 9 bases, and 10 bases had no gene match. The CDR3 contains 15 residues. Germline assignment: CDR1 ENHRY and CDR2 SYGVKD. CDR3 DNA: TGTGCCATTCGGACTAGCGGGACCGTAGCTGGGGAGCTGTTTTTT. This gives the protein CAIRTSGTVAGELFF.

The chain links TRBV12-3 or TRBV12-4 to TRBJ1-5; possible D gene TRBD1, 5 bases. CDR3 length equals 14 residues. Trimming left V 8 bases short and J 5 bases short, with 16 bases between. In nucleotides, the CDR3 is TGTGCCAGCGGAATTCAGGGTTACCATCAGCCCCAGCATTTT. As protein: CASGIQGYHQPQHF.

This clonotype was picked up many times. V and J are TRBV12-3 or TRBV12-4 and TRBJ1-5; D is perhaps TRBD1 (5 bases). The V gene lost 7 bases and the J gene lost 4 bases, with 20 bases spanning the gap. The CDR3 totals 16 residues. Here the CDR3 reads CASTEALQGVNQPQHF. CDR3 sequence (DNA): TGTGCCAGCACCGAAGCTCTTCAAGGGGTTAATCAGCCCCAGCATTTT.

This clonotype has only a few counts. This rearrangement joins TRBV15 to TRBJ1-2; possible D gene TRBD1, 6 bases. Germline V gene data show CDR1 as LNHNV and CDR2 as YYDKDF (reference sequence). The V gene lost 0 bases and the J gene lost 2 bases, with 16 bases spanning the gap. This CDR3 has 17 residues. The CDR3 reads CATSRDLKTGVNYGYTF. Written as DNA, the CDR3 is TGTGCCACCAGCAGAGATCTCAAGACAGGTGTGAACTATGGCTACACCTTC.

This clonotype was seen only a few times. This rearrangement joins TRBV30 to TRBJ2-1, with D unresolved. The germline V gene encodes CDR1 GTSNPN and CDR2 SVGIG (reference sequence). This CDR3 contains 12 residues. V lost 0 bases to trimming and J lost 5 bases, with 5 bases between them. The chain's CDR3 is CAWSVRDNEQFF. The DNA of the CDR3 is TGTGCCTGGAGTGTACGGGACAATGAGCAGTTCTTC. The whole variable domain, filled in from reference TRBV30 and TRBJ2-1, reads SQTIHQWPATLVQPVGSPLSLECTVEGTSNPNLYWYRQAAGRGLQLLFYSVGIGQISSEVPQNLSASRPQDRQFILSSKKLLLSDSGFYLCAWSVRDNEQFFGPGTRLTVL.

V is TRBV20-1 and J is TRBJ2-7, with D possibly TRBD2 on 5 matching bases. With 1 base removed from V and 2 bases from J, the gap between germline ends came to 6 bases. Germline values: CDR1 DFQATT, CDR2 SNEGSKA (reference sequence). This CDR3 contains 12 residues. The CDR3 DNA reads as TGCAGTGCTAGAGGGGAGACCTACGAGCAGTACTTC. The encoded protein is CSARGETYEQYF.

The genes are TRBV7-9 and TRBJ2-7; 12 bases align to TRBD2. Germline V gene lookup returns CDR1 SEHNR and CDR2 FQNEAQ (reference sequence). Trimming took 6 bases from V and 5 from J; bases not matched to a gene: 8. This CDR3 is 15 amino acids long. In DNA, the CDR3 is TGTGCCAGCAGAAAGGGACTAGCGGGTAGCGACGAGCAGTACTTC. Encoded protein: CASRKGLAGSDEQYF.

A few counts support this clonotype. This chain joins TRBV10-1 and TRBJ2-3, with a tentative D call TRBD2 (6 bases). Per germline, CDR1 WNHNN and CDR2 SYGVQD (reference sequence). Trimming left V 0 bases short and J 6 bases short, with 13 bases between. The CDR3 is 15 residues long. DNA for the CDR3: TGCGCCAGCAGTGAGTCGACTGGCGGAGGGGATACGCAGTATTTT. Translation gives CASSESTGGGDTQYF.

This chain uses TRBV11-1 with TRBJ2-2; D gene ambiguous. The V gene's germline CDR1 is SGHAT and CDR2 FQDESV (reference sequence). V lost 5 bases to trimming and J lost 0 bases, with 19 bases between them. The CDR3 spans 18 residues. The CDR3 coding sequence is TGTGCCAGCAGCCGTGGTGGTGGCATTCCACCGAACACCGGGGAGCTGTTTTTT. Translated, it gives CASSRGGGIPPNTGELFF.

This clonotype turned up a few times. The J gene is TRBJ2-4, the V gene TRBV6-6; maybe TRBD1 (6 bases). V lost 5 bases and J lost 7, with 12 bases in between. This CDR3 spans 13 amino acids. CDR1 and CDR2 from the germline V gene are MNHNY and SVGAGI (reference sequence). Here the CDR3 reads CASSPVGQNIQYF. The DNA of the CDR3 is TGTGCCAGCAGTCCCGTCGGACAGAACATTCAGTACTTC.

Ten or more counts support this clonotype. The chain joins TRBV28 to TRBJ2-5; 9 nucleotides align to TRBD1. V lost 3 bases to trimming and J lost 0 bases; unmatched junction nucleotides: 2. The CDR3 contains 15 residues. In germline, CDR1 is MDHEN, CDR2 SYDVKM. The CDR3 reads CASSFGQGYQETQYF. The CDR3 nucleotides are TGTGCCAGCAGTTTCGGACAGGGGTACCAAGAGACCCAGTACTTC. The entire variable domain, with the rest obtained from reference TRBV28 and TRBJ2-5, is as follows: DVKVTQSSRYLVKRTGEKVFLECVQDMDHENMFWYRQDPGLGLRLIYFSYDVKMKEKGDIPEGYSVSREKKERFSLILESASTNQTSMYLCASSFGQGYQETQYFGPGTRLLVL.

There are a few counts of this clonotype. The chain employs TRBV28 and TRBJ2-3; D is unclear. The CDR3 loop spans 14 amino acids. Deletions cut 5 bases from V and 6 bases from J, with 15 bases between. Germline CDR1 reads MDHEN; CDR2 reads SYDVKM. For the CDR3, the DNA is TGTGCCAGCAGTCTGCGCCTGTTGGACGATACGCAGTATTTT. It yields the protein CASSLRLLDDTQYF.

The chain combines TRBV29-1 with TRBJ1-6; 7 nucleotides agree with TRBD1. J gave up 7 bases and V 6 bases, and 6 bases lay outside the gene matches. CDR3 length equals 13 residues. The germline gives CDR1 SQVTM, CDR2 ANQGSEA. CDR3 coding DNA: TGCAGCGTCCGACAGGGAGAGAATTCACCCCTCCACTTT. Translating gives CSVRQGENSPLHF.

The chain uses TRBV14 and TRBJ2-7; no definite D call. CDR1 is SGHDN, CDR2 FVKESK, per germline. The CDR3 runs to 14 residues. The germline V and J ends were trimmed by 1 base and 6 bases, with 13 bases remaining between them. CDR3 protein: CASSQAQVVGEQYF. In DNA form, the CDR3 reads TGTGCCAGCAGCCAAGCCCAGGTTGTGGGCGAGCAGTACTTC.

The chain combines TRBV7-6 with TRBJ1-6, with 8 positions matching TRBD1. The CDR3 extends over 15 amino acids. CDR1 and CDR2 from the germline V gene are SGHVS and FNYEAQ. Trimming cost V 5 bases and J 9 bases; bases outside gene matches: 9. CDR3 sequence reads: CASSPKGQGSSPLHF. The CDR3 region has the DNA TGTGCCAGCAGCCCCAAAGGACAGGGATCTTCACCCCTCCACTTT.

The V call is TRBV7-2, the J call TRBJ2-1, with 14 bases that match TRBD2. The CDR3 covers 15 residues. The germline V gene has CDR1 SGHTA and CDR2 FQGNSA. V gave up 3 bases and J gave up 15 bases; unmatched junction bases: 10. The CDR3 DNA reads as TGTGCCAGCAGCTTCCGAGGGACTAGCGGGAGTGTGTGGTTCTTC. Translation: CASSFRGTSGSVWFF.